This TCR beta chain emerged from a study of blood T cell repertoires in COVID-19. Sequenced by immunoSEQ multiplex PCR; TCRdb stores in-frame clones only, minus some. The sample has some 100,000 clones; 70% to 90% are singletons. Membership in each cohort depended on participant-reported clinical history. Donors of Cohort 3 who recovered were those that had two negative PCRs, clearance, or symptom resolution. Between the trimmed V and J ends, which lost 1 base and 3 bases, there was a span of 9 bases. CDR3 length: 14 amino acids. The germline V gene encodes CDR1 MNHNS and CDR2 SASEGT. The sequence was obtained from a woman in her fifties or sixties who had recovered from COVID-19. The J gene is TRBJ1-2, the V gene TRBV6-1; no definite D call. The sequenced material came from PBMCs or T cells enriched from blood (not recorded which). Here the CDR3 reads CASSEGNSYYGYTF. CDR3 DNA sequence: TGTGCCAGCAGTGAAGGAAACAGCTACTATGGCTACACCTTC.